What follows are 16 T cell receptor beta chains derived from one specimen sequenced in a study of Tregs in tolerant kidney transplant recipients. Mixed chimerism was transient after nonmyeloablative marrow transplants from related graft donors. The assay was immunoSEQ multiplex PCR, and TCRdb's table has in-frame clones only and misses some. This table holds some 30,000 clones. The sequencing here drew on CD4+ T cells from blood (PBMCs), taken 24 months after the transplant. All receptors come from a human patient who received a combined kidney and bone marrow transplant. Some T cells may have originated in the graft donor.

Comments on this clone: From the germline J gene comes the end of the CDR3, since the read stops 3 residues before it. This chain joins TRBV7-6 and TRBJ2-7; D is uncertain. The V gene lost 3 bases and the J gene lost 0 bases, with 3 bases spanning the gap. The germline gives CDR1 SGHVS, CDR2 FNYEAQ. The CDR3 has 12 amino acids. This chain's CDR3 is CASSFNSYEQYF. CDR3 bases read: TGTGCCAGCAGCTTCAACTCCTACGAG.

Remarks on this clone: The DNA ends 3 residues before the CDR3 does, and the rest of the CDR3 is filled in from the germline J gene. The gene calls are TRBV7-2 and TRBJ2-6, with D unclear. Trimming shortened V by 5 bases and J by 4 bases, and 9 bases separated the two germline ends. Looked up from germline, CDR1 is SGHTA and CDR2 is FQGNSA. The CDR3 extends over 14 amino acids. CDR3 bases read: TGTGCCAGCAGCCAGTTAAAGGGGGCCAACGTC. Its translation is CASSQLKGANV. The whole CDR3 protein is CASSQLKGANVLTF. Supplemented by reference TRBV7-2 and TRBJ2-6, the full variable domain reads GAGVSQSPSNKVTEKGKDVELRCDPISGHTALYWYRQSLGQGLEFLIYFQGNSAPDKSGLPSDRFSAERTGGSVSTLTIQRTQQEDSAVYLCASSQLKGANVLTFGAGSRLTVL.

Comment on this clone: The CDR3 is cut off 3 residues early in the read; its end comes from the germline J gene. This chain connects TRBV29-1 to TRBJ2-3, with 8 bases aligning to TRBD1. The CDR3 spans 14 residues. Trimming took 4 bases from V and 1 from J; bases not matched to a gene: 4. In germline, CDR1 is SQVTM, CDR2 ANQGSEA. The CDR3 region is CSVGGQGRTDTQYF. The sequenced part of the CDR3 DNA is TGCAGCGTTGGAGGACAGGGTCGCACAGATACG.

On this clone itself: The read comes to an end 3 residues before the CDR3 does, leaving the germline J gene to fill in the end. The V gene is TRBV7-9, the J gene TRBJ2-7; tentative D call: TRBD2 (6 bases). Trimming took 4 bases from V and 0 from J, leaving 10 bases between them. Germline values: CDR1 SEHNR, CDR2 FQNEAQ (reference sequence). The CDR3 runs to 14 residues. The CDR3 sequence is CASSWRVDSYEQYF. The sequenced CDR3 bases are TGTGCCAGCAGCTGGAGGGTGGACTCCTACGAG.

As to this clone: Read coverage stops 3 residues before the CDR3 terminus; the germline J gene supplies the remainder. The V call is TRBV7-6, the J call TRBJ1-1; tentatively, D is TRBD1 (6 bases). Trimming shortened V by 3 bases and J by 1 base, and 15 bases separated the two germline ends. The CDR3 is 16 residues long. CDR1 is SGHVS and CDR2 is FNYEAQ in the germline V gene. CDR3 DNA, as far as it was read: TGTGCCAGCAGCTTTTGGGGGGGCTCCACGAACACTGAA. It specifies CASSFWGGSTNTE. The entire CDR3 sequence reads CASSFWGGSTNTEAFF.

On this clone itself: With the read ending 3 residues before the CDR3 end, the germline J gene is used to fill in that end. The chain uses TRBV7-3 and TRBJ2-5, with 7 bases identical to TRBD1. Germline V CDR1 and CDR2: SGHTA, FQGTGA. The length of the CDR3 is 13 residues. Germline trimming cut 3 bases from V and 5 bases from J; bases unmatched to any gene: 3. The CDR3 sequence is CASSFTGDETQYF. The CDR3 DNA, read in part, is TGTGCCAGCAGCTTTACAGGGGACGAGACC.

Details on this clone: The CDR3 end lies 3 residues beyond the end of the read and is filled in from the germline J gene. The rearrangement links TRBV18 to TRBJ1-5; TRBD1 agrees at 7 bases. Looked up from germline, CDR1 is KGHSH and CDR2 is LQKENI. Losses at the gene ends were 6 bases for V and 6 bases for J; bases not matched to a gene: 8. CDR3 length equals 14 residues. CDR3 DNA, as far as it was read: TGTGCCAGCTCGCTCGACAGGGTCGCTCAGCCC. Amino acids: CASSLDRVAQP. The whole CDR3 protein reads CASSLDRVAQPQHF.

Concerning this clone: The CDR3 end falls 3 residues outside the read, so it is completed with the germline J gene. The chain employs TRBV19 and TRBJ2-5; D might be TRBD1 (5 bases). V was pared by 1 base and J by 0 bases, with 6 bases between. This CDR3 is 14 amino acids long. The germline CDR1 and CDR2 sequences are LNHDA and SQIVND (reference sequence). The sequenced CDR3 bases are TGTGCCAGTAGTATAGGACAGTACCAAGAGACC. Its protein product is CASSIGQYQET. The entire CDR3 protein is CASSIGQYQETQYF. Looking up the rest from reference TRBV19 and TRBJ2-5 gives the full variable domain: DGGITQSPKYLFRKEGQNVTLSCEQNLNHDAMYWYRQDPGQGLRLIYYSQIVNDFQKGDIAEGYSVSREKKESFPLTVTSAQKNPTAFYLCASSIGQYQETQYFGPGTRLLVL.

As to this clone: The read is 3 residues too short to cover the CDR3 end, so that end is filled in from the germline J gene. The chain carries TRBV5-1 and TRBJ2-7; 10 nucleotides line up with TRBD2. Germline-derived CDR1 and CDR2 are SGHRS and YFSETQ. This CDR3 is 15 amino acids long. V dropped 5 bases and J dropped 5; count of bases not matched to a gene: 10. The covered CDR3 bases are TGCGCCAGCAGGCTCGGGGCTAGCGGGAGCGACGAG. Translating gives CASRLGASGSDE. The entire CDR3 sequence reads CASRLGASGSDEQYF.

Partial CDR3 DNA: TGTGCCAGCAGCACCAGACTAAGGGAG. This encodes CASSTRLRE. The entire CDR3 reads CASSTRLRELFF. The chain carries TRBV7-8 and TRBJ2-2; perhaps TRBD2 as D (5 bases). Read data end 3 residues before the CDR3 end; the end is taken from the germline J gene. V lost 5 bases and J lost 9, with 10 bases in between. The CDR3 is 12 amino acids. Germline assignment: CDR1 SGHVS and CDR2 FQNEAQ.

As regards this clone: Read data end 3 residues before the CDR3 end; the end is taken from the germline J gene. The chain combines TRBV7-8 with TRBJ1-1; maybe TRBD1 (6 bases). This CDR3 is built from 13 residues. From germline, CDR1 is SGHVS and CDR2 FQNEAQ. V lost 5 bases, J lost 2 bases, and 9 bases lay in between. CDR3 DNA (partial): TGTGCCAGCAGCATGGACAGAAACACTGAA. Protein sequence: CASSMDRNTE. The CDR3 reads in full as CASSMDRNTEAFF.

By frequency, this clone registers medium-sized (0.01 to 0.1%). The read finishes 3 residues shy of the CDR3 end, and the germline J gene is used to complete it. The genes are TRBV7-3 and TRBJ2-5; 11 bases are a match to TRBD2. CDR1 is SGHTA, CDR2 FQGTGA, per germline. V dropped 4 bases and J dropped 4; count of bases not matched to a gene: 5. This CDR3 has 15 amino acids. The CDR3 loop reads CASSYSGRVGETQYF. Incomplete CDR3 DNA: TGTGCCAGCAGCTATAGCGGGAGGGTTGGAGAGACC. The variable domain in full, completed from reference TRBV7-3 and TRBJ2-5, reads GAGVSQTPSNKVTEKGKYVELRCDPISGHTALYWYRQSLGQGPEFLIYFQGTGAADDSGLPNDRFFAVRPEGSVSTLKIQRTERGDSAVYLCASSYSGRVGETQYFGPGTRLLVL.

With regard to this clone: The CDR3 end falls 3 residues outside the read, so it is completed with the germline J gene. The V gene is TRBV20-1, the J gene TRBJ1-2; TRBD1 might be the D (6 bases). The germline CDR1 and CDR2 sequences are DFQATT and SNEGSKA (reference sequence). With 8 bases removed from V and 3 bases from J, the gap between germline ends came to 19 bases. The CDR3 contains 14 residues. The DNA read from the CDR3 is TGCAGTCCAAGGTTGCAGGGGTCGTACTATGGC. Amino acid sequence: CSPRLQGSYYG. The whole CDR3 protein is CSPRLQGSYYGYTF.

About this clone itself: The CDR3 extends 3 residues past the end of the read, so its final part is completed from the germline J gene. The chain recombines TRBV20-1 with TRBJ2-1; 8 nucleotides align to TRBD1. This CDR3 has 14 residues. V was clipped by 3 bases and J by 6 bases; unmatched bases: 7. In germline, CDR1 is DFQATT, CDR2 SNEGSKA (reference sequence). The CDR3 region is CSARDRATRNEQFF. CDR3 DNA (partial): TGCAGTGCTAGGGACAGGGCAACCCGCAATGAG.

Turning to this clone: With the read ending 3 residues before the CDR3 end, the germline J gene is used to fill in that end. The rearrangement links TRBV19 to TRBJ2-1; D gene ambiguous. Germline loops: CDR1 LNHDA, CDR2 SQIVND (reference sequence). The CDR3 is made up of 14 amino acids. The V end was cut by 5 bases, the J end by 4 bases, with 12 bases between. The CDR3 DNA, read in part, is TGTGCCAGTAGTGGCCGAACCAGATACAATGAG. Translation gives CASSGRTRYNE. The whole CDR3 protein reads CASSGRTRYNEQFF. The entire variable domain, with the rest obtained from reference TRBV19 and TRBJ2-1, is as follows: DGGITQSPKYLFRKEGQNVTLSCEQNLNHDAMYWYRQDPGQGLRLIYYSQIVNDFQKGDIAEGYSVSREKKESFPLTVTSAQKNPTAFYLCASSGRTRYNEQFFGPGTRLTVL.

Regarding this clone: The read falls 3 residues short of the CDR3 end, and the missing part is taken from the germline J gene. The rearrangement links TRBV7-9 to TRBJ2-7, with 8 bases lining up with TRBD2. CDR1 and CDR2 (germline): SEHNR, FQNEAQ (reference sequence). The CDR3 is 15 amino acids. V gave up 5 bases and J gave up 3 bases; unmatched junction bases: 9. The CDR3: CASSPLAGTSYEQYF. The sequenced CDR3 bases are TGTGCCAGCAGCCCCCTGGCCGGGACTAGCTACGAG.